One sample yielded the 6 T cell receptor beta chains listed below, sequenced in a study of blood T cell repertoires in COVID-19 (TCRdb year 2020). Libraries came from the immunoSEQ multiplex PCR assay. Held by TCRdb, this immuneACCESS table contains in-frame sequences only and omits some clones. Under half of the omission traces to an unresolved V gene where checked; the cause of the rest is unknown. In this sample the table shows under 300,000 clones, roughly 90% of which occur a single time. The ten largest clonotypes hold 1.7% of the sample. Sequenced sample: PBMCs or T cells enriched from blood (not recorded which). Receptor source: a woman between 40 and 50 years old who had recovered from COVID-19.

V usage is TRBV4-1 and J usage is TRBJ2-1; D perhaps matches TRBD1 (6 bases). Germline V gives CDR1 MGHRA, CDR2 YSYEKL. The CDR3 has 17 residues. V was clipped by 0 bases and J by 4 bases, with 16 bases between them. In DNA, the CDR3 is TGCGCCAGCAGCCAAGACAAGACAGGTGATGGTTACAATGAGCAGTTCTTC. Amino acid sequence: CASSQDKTGDGYNEQFF.

This clone was recorded only once. V and J are TRBV4-2 and TRBJ1-2, with no clear D. Germline CDR1 is LGHNA and CDR2 is YNFKEQ. V was clipped by 2 bases and J by 3 bases, with 4 bases between them. The CDR3 length is 12 residues. CDR3 region: CASSQQDYGYTF. The CDR3, as DNA: TGTGCCAGCAGCCAACAGGACTATGGCTACACCTTC.

The rearrangement links TRBV19 to TRBJ2-1, with TRBD1 matching over 11 bases. V dropped 6 bases and J dropped 0; count of bases not matched to a gene: 16. This CDR3 has 20 amino acids. The germline V gene encodes CDR1 LNHDA and CDR2 SQIVND (reference sequence). In DNA form, the CDR3 reads TGTGCCAGTAGGGCGCTCGGGACAGGGGGAGCAGTGGGCTCCTACAATGAGCAGTTCTTC. Protein: CASRALGTGGAVGSYNEQFF.

This clone was recorded once. The chain recombines TRBV7-9 with TRBJ2-1; perhaps TRBD2 as D (7 bases). Per the germline V gene, CDR1 is SEHNR and CDR2 is FQNEAQ (reference sequence). The CDR3 runs to 16 residues. Trimming took off 2 bases at V and 3 bases at J, with 14 bases between the two ends. DNA for the CDR3: TGTGCCAGCAGCTTACGGAGCGGGACAAACTACAATGAGCAGTTCTTC. Translating gives CASSLRSGTNYNEQFF. Drawing the rest from reference TRBV7-9 and TRBJ2-1, the complete variable domain is DTGVSQNPRHKITKRGQNVTFRCDPISEHNRLYWYRQTLGQGPEFLTYFQNEAQLEKSRLLSDRFSAERPKGSFSTLEIQRTEQGDSAMYLCASSLRSGTNYNEQFFGPGTRLTVL.

This clone was seen once. The CDR3 DNA reads as TGTGCCAGCAGCTTGACTAGCGGGGGCGGGACCGGGGAGCTGTTTTTT. Amino acids: CASSLTSGGGTGELFF. The rearrangement joins TRBV7-2 to TRBJ2-2; TRBD2 matches 12 bases. The germline gives CDR1 SGHTA, CDR2 FQGNSA. The CDR3 is 16 residues long. V was pared by 3 bases and J by 5 bases, with 4 bases of the junction left unmatched.

This clone was seen just once. Other nucleotide sequences from this sample produce the same CDR3. The chain has TRBV5-1 and TRBJ2-1; TRBD1 aligns across 8 bases. The CDR3 covers 14 residues. Germline loops: CDR1 SGHRS, CDR2 YFSETQ. V gave up 0 bases and J gave up 4 bases; unmatched junction bases: 0. CDR3 sequence: CASSLGTGYNEQFF. DNA for the CDR3: TGCGCCAGCAGCTTGGGGACAGGGTACAATGAGCAGTTCTTC. Together with reference TRBV5-1 and TRBJ2-1, the CDR3 gives the full variable domain: KAGVTQTPRYLIKTRGQQVTLSCSPISGHRSVSWYQQTPGQGLQFLFEYFSETQRNKGNFPGRFSGRQFSNSRSEMNVSTLELGDSALYLCASSLGTGYNEQFFGPGTRLTVL.